This T cell receptor beta chain stems from a study of T-cell reconstitution after alpha-beta-depleted transplantation in children (dated by TCRdb to the mid-2010s). Describing the broader study: Using TCR repertoire profiling, the study followed T-cell immune reconstitution in a quantitative way in children after TCRalphabeta/CD19-depleted allogeneic hematopoietic cell transplantation.

The library came from PCR. Sequencing was performed on an Illumina HiSeq 2500. To normalize quantification of the TCRbeta repertoire, the TCR libraries were built with molecular barcoding that relied on unique molecular identifiers. TCRdb trimmed the raw reads at Q25, called clones with MiXCR and kept productive beta chains. Under each unique CDR3 protein, matching rows form one entry showing the most common genes and DNA. The sample profile shows roughly 300,000 distinct CDR3 sequences; approximately 10% of them were found once. The top ten hold around 2.3% of the sample. This clonotype was recorded at least ten times. The target of this receptor is not known. No base quality information exists; no much larger clone differs at one position. Trimming accounts for 3 bases at V and 5 bases at J, while the number of junction bases matched to no gene is 1. The germline V gene gives CDR1 as KGHSH and CDR2 as LQKENI. The CDR3, from cysteine to phenylalanine, totals 13 residues. Only the CDR3 portion is preserved as DNA: 39 bases, with reading frame beginning at the first base.

The chain links TRBV18 with TRBJ2-5; 9 bases in the middle match TRBD1. Sequences were derived from PBMCs from the stem cell graft donor, sampled from the stem cell graft. This TCR was recovered from a human donor who donated a stem cell graft to a child with acute lymphoblastic leukemia. At the DNA level, the sequence is TGTGCCAGCTCACCTGGACAGGGGGAGACCCAGTACTTC. It translates as CASSPGQGETQYF.